One T cell receptor (beta chain) is described in this entry. The record originates from a study of blood T cell repertoires in COVID-19. Background on the study: Acute and convalescent COVID-19 samples came from the United States, Italy and Spain. PBMCs, B-cell-depleted T cells, or T cells were the source of the cDNA or gDNA that made up the material.

The ends were cut back, 0 bases at V and 1 base at J, with 8 bases in the middle. The CDR3 is 14 residues long. CDR1 and CDR2 from the germline V gene are SGHNT and YYREEE (reference sequence). Under the authors' procedure: Using reference gene primer amplification, nucleated cell counts were estimated. Clones were sequenced by immunoSEQ multiplex PCR, and TCRdb holds only the in-frame ones, with some missing. That table is the source of V, J and clone size, and D and trimming were worked out from the DNA. The sample consists of roughly 120,000 clones, approximately 84% of them appearing once. The TCR was taken from a man between 65 and 85 years old with active or convalescent COVID-19. The rearrangement links TRBV5-4 to TRBJ2-7, with unresolved D. The sequenced material came from peripheral blood. As DNA, the CDR3 is TGTGCCAGCAGCTTGGGGGCAAGATCCTACGAGCAGTACTTC. Residues: CASSLGARSYEQYF.